Below, 17 T cell receptor beta chains from the same sample are listed, as sequenced in a study of shared clonotypes between healthy human individuals. Assay used: immunoSEQ multiplex PCR; TCRdb lists only in-frame clones, some missing. The top ten clones hold 0.3% to 0.45% of a sample with 2 million to 2.5 million clones, around 90% of them seen once. The sequenced sample was naive CD4+ T cells from PBMCs. Subset given: CD45RA+ positively selected. These receptors were obtained from a man aged 18 to 35 in good health. Some clones in this sample may be carry-over from other donors' samples.

V usage is TRBV29-1 and J usage is TRBJ1-1; TRBD1 matches at 8 bases. The germline gives CDR1 SQVTM, CDR2 ANQGSEA. The CDR3 has 12 residues. V lost 6 bases to trimming and J lost 5 bases; unmatched junction nucleotides: 5. The CDR3 protein is CSVLDRETEAFF. The CDR3 DNA follows: TGCAGCGTCCTGGACAGGGAGACTGAAGCTTTCTTT.

DNA of the CDR3: TGCAGTGCTGGGGACGATCCCCAGCATTTT. Amino acid sequence: CSAGDDPQHF. J is TRBJ1-5 and V is TRBV20-1; D is perhaps TRBD1 (5 bases). V was clipped by 5 bases and J by 10 bases, with 9 bases between them. CDR1 and CDR2 from the germline V gene are DFQATT and SNEGSKA (reference sequence). This CDR3 has 10 amino acids.

The rearrangement joins TRBV28 to TRBJ1-2, with TRBD1 matching 8 bases. The CDR3 has 14 residues. CDR1 MDHEN and CDR2 SYDVKM come from the germline V gene. The V and J ends lost 2 bases and 4 bases, in that order; junction bases with no gene match: 3. Written as DNA, the CDR3 is TGTGCCAGCAGTTTACAGGGGGCTCCCTATGGCTACACCTTC. It specifies CASSLQGAPYGYTF.

V is TRBV7-3 and J is TRBJ2-5; TRBD1 might be the D (6 bases). Germline assignment: CDR1 SGHTA and CDR2 FQGTGA. This CDR3 is 14 amino acids long. The germline V and J ends were trimmed by 4 bases and 5 bases, with 14 bases remaining between them. CDR3 residues: CASSSPGTSETQYF. For the CDR3, the DNA is TGTGCCAGCAGCTCTCCCGGGACAAGTGAGACCCAGTACTTC.

This clone showed up just once. The chain links TRBV9 to TRBJ2-5, with D perhaps matching TRBD2 (6 bases). Germline CDR1 is SGDLS and CDR2 is YYNGEE. The CDR3 spans 15 residues. Deletions cut 0 bases from V and 2 bases from J, with 11 bases between. The CDR3, as DNA: TGTGCCAGCAGCGTAGCCCCTAGCGCACAAGAGACCCAGTACTTC. Its translation: CASSVAPSAQETQYF. Drawing the rest from reference TRBV9 and TRBJ2-5, the complete variable domain is DSGVTQTPKHLITATGQRVTLRCSPRSGDLSVYWYQQSLDQGLQFLIQYYNGEERAKGNILERFSAQQFPDLHSELNLSSLELGDSALYFCASSVAPSAQETQYFGPGTRLLVL.

The rearrangement links TRBV7-2 to TRBJ2-7; 10 bases are shared with TRBD2. The CDR3 totals 15 residues. J gave up 7 bases and V 5 bases, and 11 bases lay outside the gene matches. Germline CDR1 reads SGHTA; CDR2 reads FQGNSA. The CDR3 region is CASSPLASGRREQYF. The CDR3 DNA reads as TGTGCCAGCAGCCCCCTGGCTAGCGGGAGAAGAGAGCAGTACTTC.

The chain carries TRBV5-1 and TRBJ2-3, with TRBD2 matching 8 bases. Trimming at V came to 9 bases and at J to 3 bases, leaving 6 bases not matched to a gene. Germline CDR1 is SGHRS and CDR2 is YFSETQ. This CDR3 region has 13 residues. CDR3 sequence (DNA): TGCGCCACGGGCCGGGAGGGGACAGATACGCAGTATTTT. Translation: CATGREGTDTQYF.

This rearrangement joins TRBV7-3 to TRBJ1-1; the D gene is possibly TRBD1 (6 bases). The CDR3 consists of 14 residues. The V end lost 6 bases, the J end lost 6 bases, and 17 bases lay between the germline ends. Germline CDR1 reads SGHTA; CDR2 reads FQGTGA. The CDR3 region is CASSNREGMSEAFF. In DNA form, the CDR3 reads TGTGCCAGCAGTAACAGGGAAGGTATGTCTGAAGCTTTCTTT.

The chain recombines TRBV11-2 with TRBJ2-1, with 12 positions matching TRBD2. Trimming removed 4 bases from V and 0 bases from J; junction bases left unmatched: 4. This CDR3 comprises 17 residues. Germline-derived CDR1 and CDR2 are SGHAT and FQNNGV. Here the CDR3 reads CASSSGTSGPSYNEQFF. CDR3 nucleotides: TGTGCCAGCAGCTCGGGGACTAGCGGGCCCTCCTACAATGAGCAGTTCTTC.

The chain couples TRBV18 to TRBJ1-4; D is possibly TRBD1 (6 bases). The V end lost 3 bases, the J end lost 3 bases, and 11 bases lay between the germline ends. Germline CDR1 reads KGHSH; CDR2 reads LQKENI. The CDR3 has 15 residues. CDR3 sequence: CASSPVGASNEKLFF. The CDR3 DNA is TGTGCCAGCTCACCCGTGGGGGCATCTAATGAAAAACTGTTTTTT.

This clone was detected once. The chain couples TRBV29-1 to TRBJ2-5, with D perhaps TRBD1 (8 bases). V lost 7 bases, J lost 2 bases, and 20 bases lay in between. The CDR3 length is 15 residues. Germline V gene lookup returns CDR1 SQVTM and CDR2 ANQGSEA. The CDR3 loop is CSALGGTGMQETQYF. The CDR3 DNA reads TGCAGCGCCCTGGGGGGGACAGGTATGCAAGAGACCCAGTACTTC. The complete variable domain, with remaining parts taken from reference TRBV29-1 and TRBJ2-5, reads SAVISQKPSRDICQRGTSLTIQCQVDSQVTMMFWYRQQPGQSLTLIATANQGSEATYESGFVIDKFPISRPNLTFSTLTVSNMSPEDSSIYLCSALGGTGMQETQYFGPGTRLLVL.

The rearrangement joins TRBV28 to TRBJ2-3; maybe TRBD2 (7 bases). The ends were cut back, 6 bases at V and 4 bases at J, with 20 bases in the middle. CDR3 length: 16 amino acids. Germline CDR1 reads MDHEN; CDR2 reads SYDVKM. The CDR3 nucleotides are TGTGCCAGCAGCTCACCCGGGGGGAAGGGGGCAGATACGCAGTATTTT. It specifies CASSSPGGKGADTQYF. Full variable domain (outside the CDR3, taken from reference TRBV28 and TRBJ2-3): DVKVTQSSRYLVKRTGEKVFLECVQDMDHENMFWYRQDPGLGLRLIYFSYDVKMKEKGDIPEGYSVSREKKERFSLILESASTNQTSMYLCASSSPGGKGADTQYFGPGTRLTVL.

V and J are TRBV4-1 and TRBJ1-1; D unresolved. CDR1 is MGHRA, CDR2 YSYEKL, per germline. V gave up 2 bases and J gave up 5 bases, with 15 bases separating them. The CDR3 runs 15 residues. CDR3 in DNA: TGCGCCAGCAGCCAACAAGGAGACGGGTTTACTGAAGCTTTCTTT. The encoded protein is CASSQQGDGFTEAFF.

This sequence joins TRBV28 and TRBJ1-1; D gene uncertain. From germline, CDR1 is MDHEN and CDR2 SYDVKM. Between the trimmed V and J ends, which lost 2 bases and 1 base, there was a span of 8 bases. This CDR3 spans 14 amino acids. The CDR3 is CASSLRTANTEAFF. The CDR3 region has the DNA TGTGCCAGCAGTTTACGGACGGCGAACACTGAAGCTTTCTTT.

Note on this clone: The sample carries other DNA sequences with the same CDR3. This chain uses TRBV9 with TRBJ2-5; a possible D gene is TRBD2 (6 bases). Trimming removed 2 bases from V and 1 base from J, with 6 bases in between. Germline V CDR1 and CDR2: SGDLS, YYNGEE. The CDR3 consists of 13 residues. The chain's CDR3 is CASSVGGQETQYF. The DNA of the CDR3 is TGTGCCAGCAGCGTGGGAGGCCAAGAGACCCAGTACTTC.

V gene TRBV28 combines with J gene TRBJ2-5; the match to TRBD2 covers 7 bases. In germline, CDR1 is MDHEN, CDR2 SYDVKM. This CDR3 has 16 amino acids. The J segment lost 2 bases and the V segment lost 3 bases, leaving 9 bases of the junction unmatched. The CDR3 sequence is CASSFWTRGSQETQYF. DNA of the CDR3: TGTGCCAGCAGTTTCTGGACTAGAGGGTCACAAGAGACCCAGTACTTC.

The chain recombines TRBV6-5 with TRBJ2-1; perhaps TRBD2 as D (5 bases). Germline V gene data show CDR1 as MNHEY and CDR2 as SVGAGI. Trimming removed 6 bases at V and 7 bases at J, with 13 bases between. The CDR3 has 13 residues. The CDR3 DNA is TGTGCCAGCAGATGGAGGTTCGGGAATGAGCAGTTCTTC. This gives the protein CASRWRFGNEQFF.